This T cell receptor beta chain was identified in a study of T cells expressing NK-cell markers. Background on the study: It was from sorted CD3+CD56+NKG2C+, CD3+CD56+NKG2C- and CD3+CD56-NKG2C+ T cells that TCR beta repertoires came. Sequenced donors, eight in total, included seven who were HCMV-seropositive and one who was seronegative.

A word on this clonotype: Its antigen is unidentified.

Study-level findings and limits: Similarly, these clonotypes led the CD3+CD56-NKG2C+ fraction as well in a few donors.

What made the TCR beta cDNA was 5'RACE template switching with UMIs. TCRdb reprocessed the 5' RACE reads; each CDR3 protein has one entry and no DNA is given. Its table lists 300,000 to 500,000 distinct CDR3 sequences. The CDR3 runs to 14 residues. Per the germline V gene, CDR1 is DFQATT and CDR2 is SNEGSKA (reference sequence). The sample taken for sequencing was blood T cells: a sorted CD56 or NKG2C T cell subset, CD4+ or CD8+ T cells, or bulk PBMC T cells (not recorded which). This chain links TRBV20-1 with TRBJ2-3; TCRdb outputs TRBD2, but without DNA this stays unchecked. The TCR originated in a woman aged 50 to 60 in good health. This CDR3 reads CSAPAGAKTDTQYF.